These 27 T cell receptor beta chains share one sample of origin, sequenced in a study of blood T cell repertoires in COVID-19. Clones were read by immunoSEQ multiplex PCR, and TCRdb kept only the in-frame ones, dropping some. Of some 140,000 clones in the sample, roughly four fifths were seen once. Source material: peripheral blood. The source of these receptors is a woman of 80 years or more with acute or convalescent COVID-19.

The CDR3 region has the DNA TGTGCCAGCAGCCGACAGGGGGCCGACACTGAAGCTTTCTTT. Translation: CASSRQGADTEAFF. The chain uses TRBV2 and TRBJ1-1, with 10 bases lining up with TRBD1. Germline loops: CDR1 SNHLY, CDR2 FYNNEI. Germline trimming cut 6 bases from V and 3 bases from J; bases unmatched to any gene: 4. This CDR3 comprises 14 residues.

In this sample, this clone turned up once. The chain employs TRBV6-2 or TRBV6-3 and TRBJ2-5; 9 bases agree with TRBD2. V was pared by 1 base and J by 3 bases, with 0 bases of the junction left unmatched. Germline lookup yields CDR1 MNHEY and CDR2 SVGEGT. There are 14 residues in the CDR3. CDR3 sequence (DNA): TGTGCCAGCAGTTACTTAGCGGGGGAAGAGACCCAGTACTTC. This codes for CASSYLAGEETQYF.

The CDR3 here is CASSPDRSYGYTF. The CDR3 DNA sequence: TGTGCCAGTAGTCCAGACAGGAGCTATGGCTACACCTTC. This chain connects TRBV19 to TRBJ1-2; weak D call: TRBD1 (6 bases). Germline assignment: CDR1 LNHDA and CDR2 SQIVND (reference sequence). Trimming shortened V by 5 bases and J by 4 bases, and 11 bases separated the two germline ends. The length of the CDR3 is 13 residues.

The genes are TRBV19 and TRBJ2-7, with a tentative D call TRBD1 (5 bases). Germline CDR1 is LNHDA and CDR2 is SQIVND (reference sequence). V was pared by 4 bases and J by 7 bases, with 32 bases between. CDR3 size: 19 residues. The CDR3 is CASSTQPLLTGWSRYEQYF. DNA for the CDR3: TGTGCCAGTAGTACCCAACCCCTCCTCACAGGATGGAGTAGATATGAGCAGTACTTC.

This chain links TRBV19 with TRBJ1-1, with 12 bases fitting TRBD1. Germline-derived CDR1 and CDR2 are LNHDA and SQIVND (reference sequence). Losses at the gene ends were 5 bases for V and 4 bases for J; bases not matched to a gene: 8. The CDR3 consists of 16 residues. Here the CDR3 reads CASSDRDRGQVTEAFF. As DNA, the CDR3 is TGTGCCAGTAGTGACCGGGACAGGGGGCAGGTCACTGAAGCTTTCTTT.

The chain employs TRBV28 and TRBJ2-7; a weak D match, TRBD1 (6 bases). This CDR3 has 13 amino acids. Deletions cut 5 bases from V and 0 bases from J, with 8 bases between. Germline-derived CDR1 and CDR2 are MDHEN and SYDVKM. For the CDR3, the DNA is TGTGCCAGCAGTCAGGACAGCTCCTACGAGCAGTACTTC. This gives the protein CASSQDSSYEQYF.

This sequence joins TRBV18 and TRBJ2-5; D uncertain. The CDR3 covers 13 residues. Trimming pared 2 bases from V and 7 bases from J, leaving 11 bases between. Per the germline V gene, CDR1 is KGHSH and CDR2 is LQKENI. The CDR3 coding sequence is TGTGCCAGCTCACCAGGCCCTCGAGGGACCCAGTACTTC. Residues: CASSPGPRGTQYF. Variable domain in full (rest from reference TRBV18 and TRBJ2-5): NAGVMQNPRHLVRRRGQEARLRCSPMKGHSHVYWYRQLPEEGLKFMVYLQKENIIDESGMPKERFSAEFPKEGPSILRIQQVVRGDSAAYFCASSPGPRGTQYFGPGTRLLVL.

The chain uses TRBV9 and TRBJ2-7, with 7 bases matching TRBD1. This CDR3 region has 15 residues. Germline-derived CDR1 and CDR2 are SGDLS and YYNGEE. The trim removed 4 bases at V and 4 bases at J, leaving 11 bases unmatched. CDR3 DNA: TGTGCCAGCAGCTTCCGGGACAGACTAAATTACGAGCAGTACTTC. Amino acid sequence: CASSFRDRLNYEQYF.

CDR3 coding DNA: TGTGCCAGCAGCCCTCATAGGTTGCGGGGGGGCCAAGAGACCCAGTACTTC. Its protein product is CASSPHRLRGGQETQYF. This rearrangement joins TRBV7-9 to TRBJ2-5; 9 bases match TRBD2. The CDR3 covers 17 residues. Germline assignment: CDR1 SEHNR and CDR2 FQNEAQ (reference sequence). V lost 5 bases and J lost 1; bases outside the gene matches: 11.

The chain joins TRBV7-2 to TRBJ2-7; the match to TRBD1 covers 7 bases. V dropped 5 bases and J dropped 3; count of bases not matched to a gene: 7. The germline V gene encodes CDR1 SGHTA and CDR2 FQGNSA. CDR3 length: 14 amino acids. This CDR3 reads CASSPRQGNYEQYF. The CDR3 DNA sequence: TGTGCCAGCAGCCCGCGACAGGGAAACTACGAGCAGTACTTC.

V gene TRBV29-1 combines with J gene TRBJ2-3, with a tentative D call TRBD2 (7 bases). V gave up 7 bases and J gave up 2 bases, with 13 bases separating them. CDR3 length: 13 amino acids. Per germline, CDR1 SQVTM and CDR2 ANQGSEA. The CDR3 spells CSGGGGDTDTQYF. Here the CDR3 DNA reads TGCAGCGGCGGAGGGGGGGACACAGATACGCAGTATTTT.

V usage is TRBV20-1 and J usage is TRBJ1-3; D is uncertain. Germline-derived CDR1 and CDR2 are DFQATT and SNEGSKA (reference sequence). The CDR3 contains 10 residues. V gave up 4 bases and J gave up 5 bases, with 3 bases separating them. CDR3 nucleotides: TGCAGTGCTACCAGAAACACCATATATTTT. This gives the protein CSATRNTIYF.

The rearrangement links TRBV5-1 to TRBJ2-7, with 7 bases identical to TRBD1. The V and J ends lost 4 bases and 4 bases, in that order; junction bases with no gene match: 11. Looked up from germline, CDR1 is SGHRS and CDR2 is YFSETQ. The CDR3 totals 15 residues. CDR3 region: CASSTGGQVGYEQYF. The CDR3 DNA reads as TGCGCCAGCAGCACTGGCGGACAGGTAGGGTACGAGCAGTACTTC. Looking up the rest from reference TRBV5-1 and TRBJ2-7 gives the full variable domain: KAGVTQTPRYLIKTRGQQVTLSCSPISGHRSVSWYQQTPGQGLQFLFEYFSETQRNKGNFPGRFSGRQFSNSRSEMNVSTLELGDSALYLCASSTGGQVGYEQYFGPGTRLTVT.

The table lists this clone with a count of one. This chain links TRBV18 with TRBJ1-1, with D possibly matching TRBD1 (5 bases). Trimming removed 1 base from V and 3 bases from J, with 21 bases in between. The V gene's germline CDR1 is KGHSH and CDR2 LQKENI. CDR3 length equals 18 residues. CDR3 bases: TGTGCCAGCTCACCACTTGCGGACCCAGGGTTTGCGGACACTGAAGCTTTCTTT. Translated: CASSPLADPGFADTEAFF.

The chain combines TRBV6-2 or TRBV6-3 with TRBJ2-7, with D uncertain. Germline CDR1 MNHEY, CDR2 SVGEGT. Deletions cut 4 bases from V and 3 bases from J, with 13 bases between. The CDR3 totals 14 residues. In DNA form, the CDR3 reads TGTGCCAGCAGTTTGCAGGAAGTGGGCTACGAGCAGTACTTC. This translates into CASSLQEVGYEQYF.

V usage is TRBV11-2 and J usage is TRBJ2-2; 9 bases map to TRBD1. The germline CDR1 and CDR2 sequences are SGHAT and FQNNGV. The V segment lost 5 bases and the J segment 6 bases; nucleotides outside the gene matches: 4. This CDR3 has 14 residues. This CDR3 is CASSNRQGAGELFF. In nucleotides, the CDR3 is TGTGCCAGCAGCAACAGACAGGGGGCCGGGGAGCTGTTTTTT. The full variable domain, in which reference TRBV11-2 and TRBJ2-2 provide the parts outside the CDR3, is EAGVAQSPRYKIIEKRQSVAFWCNPISGHATLYWYQQILGQGPKLLIQFQNNGVVDDSQLPKDRFSAERLKGVDSTLKIQPAKLEDSAVYLCASSNRQGAGELFFGEGSRLTVL.

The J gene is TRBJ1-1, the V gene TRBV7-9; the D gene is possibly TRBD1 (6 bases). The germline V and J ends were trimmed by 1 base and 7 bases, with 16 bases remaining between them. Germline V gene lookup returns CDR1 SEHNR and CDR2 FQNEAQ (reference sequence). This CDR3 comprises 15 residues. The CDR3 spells CASSLVGGAANEAFF. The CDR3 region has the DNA TGTGCCAGCAGCTTAGTCGGGGGGGCAGCCAATGAAGCTTTCTTT.

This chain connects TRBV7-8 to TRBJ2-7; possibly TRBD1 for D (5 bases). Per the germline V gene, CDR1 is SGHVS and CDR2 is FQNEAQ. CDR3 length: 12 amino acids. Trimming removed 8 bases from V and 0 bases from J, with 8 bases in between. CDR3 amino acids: CASGALSYEQYF. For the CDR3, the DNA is TGTGCCAGCGGGGCGCTCTCCTACGAGCAGTACTTC.

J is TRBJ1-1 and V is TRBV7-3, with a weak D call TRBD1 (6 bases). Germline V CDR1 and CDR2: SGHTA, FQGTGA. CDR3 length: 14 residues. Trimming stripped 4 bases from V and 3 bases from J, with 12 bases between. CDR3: CASSSTGFDTEAFF. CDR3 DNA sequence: TGTGCCAGCAGCTCGACAGGCTTTGACACTGAAGCTTTCTTT.

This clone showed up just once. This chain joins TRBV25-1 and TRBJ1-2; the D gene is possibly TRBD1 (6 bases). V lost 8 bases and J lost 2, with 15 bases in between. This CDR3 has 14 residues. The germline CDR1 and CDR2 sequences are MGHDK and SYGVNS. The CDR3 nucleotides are TGTGCCAGCGGGAAGGCAGGGGAAAACTATGGCTACACCTTC. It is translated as CASGKAGENYGYTF.

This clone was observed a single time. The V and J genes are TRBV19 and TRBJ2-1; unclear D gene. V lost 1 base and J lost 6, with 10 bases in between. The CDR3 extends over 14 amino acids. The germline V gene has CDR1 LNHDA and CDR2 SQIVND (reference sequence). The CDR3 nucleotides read TGTGCCAGTAGTATAGGGTTCCGGAGCAATGAGCAGTTCTTC. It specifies CASSIGFRSNEQFF.

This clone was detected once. CDR3: CASSSGVPPQETQYF. The DNA for the CDR3 is TGTGCCAGCAGCTCCGGAGTACCCCCCCAAGAGACCCAGTACTTC. J is TRBJ2-5 and V is TRBV7-9, with D unclear. The CDR3 is made up of 15 amino acids. Trimming removed 4 bases from V and 1 base from J, with 13 bases in between. Germline CDR1 reads SEHNR; CDR2 reads FQNEAQ (reference sequence).

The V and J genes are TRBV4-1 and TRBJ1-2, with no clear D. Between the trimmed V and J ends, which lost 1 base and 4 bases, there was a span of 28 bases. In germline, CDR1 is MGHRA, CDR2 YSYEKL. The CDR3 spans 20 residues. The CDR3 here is CASSQAKSEVGREEGYGYTF. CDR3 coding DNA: TGCGCCAGCAGCCAAGCCAAAAGCGAGGTGGGGAGGGAGGAGGGCTATGGCTACACCTTC.

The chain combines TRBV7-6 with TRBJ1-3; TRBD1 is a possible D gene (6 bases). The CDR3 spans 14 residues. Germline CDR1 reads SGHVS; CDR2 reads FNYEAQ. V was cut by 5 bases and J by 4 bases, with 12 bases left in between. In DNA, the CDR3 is TGTGCCAGCAGCCCGCAACAGGGCGGAAACACCATATATTTT. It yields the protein CASSPQQGGNTIYF.

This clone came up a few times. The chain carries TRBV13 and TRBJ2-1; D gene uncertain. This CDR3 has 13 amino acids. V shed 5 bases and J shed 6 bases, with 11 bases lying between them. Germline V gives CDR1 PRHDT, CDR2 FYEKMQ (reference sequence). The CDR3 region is CASSPVTGNEQFF. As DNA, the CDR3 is TGTGCCAGCAGCCCTGTGACGGGCAATGAGCAGTTCTTC.

CDR3 DNA: TGTGCCAGCAGCGACGAGGGTGTTAGACTAGCGGGGGGACTCACAGATACGCAGTATTTT. This gives the protein CASSDEGVRLAGGLTDTQYF. The genes are TRBV9 and TRBJ2-3; 13 nucleotides align to TRBD2. The CDR3 is made up of 20 amino acids. Trimming removed 3 bases from V and 2 bases from J; junction bases left unmatched: 15. The germline V gene has CDR1 SGDLS and CDR2 YYNGEE.

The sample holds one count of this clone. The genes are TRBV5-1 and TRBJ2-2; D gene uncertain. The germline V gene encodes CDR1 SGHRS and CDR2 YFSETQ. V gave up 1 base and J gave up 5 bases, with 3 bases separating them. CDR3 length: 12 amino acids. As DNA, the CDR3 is TGCGCCAGCAGCTTGTCAACCGGGGAGCTGTTTTTT. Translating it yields CASSLSTGELFF. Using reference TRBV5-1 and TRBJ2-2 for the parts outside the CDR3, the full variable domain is KAGVTQTPRYLIKTRGQQVTLSCSPISGHRSVSWYQQTPGQGLQFLFEYFSETQRNKGNFPGRFSGRQFSNSRSEMNVSTLELGDSALYLCASSLSTGELFFGEGSRLTVL.